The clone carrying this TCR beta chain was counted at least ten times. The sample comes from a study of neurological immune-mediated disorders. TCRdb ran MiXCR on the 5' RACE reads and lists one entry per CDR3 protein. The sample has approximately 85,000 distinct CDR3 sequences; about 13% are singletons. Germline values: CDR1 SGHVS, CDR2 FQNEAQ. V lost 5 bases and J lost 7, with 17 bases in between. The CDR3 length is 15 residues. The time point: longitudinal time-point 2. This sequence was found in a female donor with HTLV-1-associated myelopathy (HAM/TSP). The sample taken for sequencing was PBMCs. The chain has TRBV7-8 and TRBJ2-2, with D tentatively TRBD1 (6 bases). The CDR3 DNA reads TGTGCCAGCAGCGCGACCACAGGGTACAGCGGGGAGCTGTTTTTT. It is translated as CASSATTGYSGELFF. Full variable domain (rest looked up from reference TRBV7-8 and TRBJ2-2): GAGVSQSPRYKVAKRGQDVALRCDPISGHVSLFWYQQALGQGPEFLTYFQNEAQLDKSGLPSDRFFAERPEGSVSTLKIQRTQQEDSAVYLCASSATTGYSGELFFGEGSRLTVL.